These 3 T cell receptor beta chains share one sample of origin, sequenced in a study of cytomegalovirus exposure and HLA in healthy donors. PCR amplification relied on 60 Vbeta primers (plus 13 Jbeta primers). Libraries were prepared by immunoSEQ multiplex PCR; TCRdb keeps only in-frame clonotypes and omits some of them. The sample shows some 150,000 clones, roughly 78% of them seen only once. The material sequenced was PBMCs. The receptors here all came from a middle-aged man in good health and CMV-seropositive.

The chain carries TRBV19 and TRBJ1-2; D is unclear. Germline V gene data show CDR1 as LNHDA and CDR2 as SQIVND (reference sequence). The V gene lost 4 bases and the J gene lost 7 bases, with 16 bases spanning the gap. The length of the CDR3 is 14 residues. This CDR3 is CASSTRDRLVGYTF. CDR3 coding DNA: TGTGCCAGTAGTACCCGGGATCGGTTAGTTGGCTACACCTTC.

This clone was seen just once. Germline and junction disagree at one end, which may indicate a read error. The V and J genes are TRBV7-9 and TRBJ2-7; TRBD2 might be the D (5 bases). The CDR3 loop spans 12 amino acids. The germline V gene has CDR1 SEHNR and CDR2 FQNEAQ (reference sequence). CDR3 residues: CSSSFLTIEQYF. The CDR3 nucleotides read TGTTCCAGCAGCTTCTTGACTATAGAGCAGTACTTC.

This clone has a handful of counts. V usage is TRBV18 and J usage is TRBJ2-1, with TRBD2 matching 11 bases. This CDR3 is 15 amino acids long. The ends lost 6 bases at V and 6 bases at J; junction bases unmatched: 7. Germline loops: CDR1 KGHSH, CDR2 LQKENI. CDR3 residues: CASSLGTSGRNEQFF. CDR3 nucleotide sequence: TGTGCCAGCTCGCTAGGGACTAGCGGACGCAATGAGCAGTTCTTC.